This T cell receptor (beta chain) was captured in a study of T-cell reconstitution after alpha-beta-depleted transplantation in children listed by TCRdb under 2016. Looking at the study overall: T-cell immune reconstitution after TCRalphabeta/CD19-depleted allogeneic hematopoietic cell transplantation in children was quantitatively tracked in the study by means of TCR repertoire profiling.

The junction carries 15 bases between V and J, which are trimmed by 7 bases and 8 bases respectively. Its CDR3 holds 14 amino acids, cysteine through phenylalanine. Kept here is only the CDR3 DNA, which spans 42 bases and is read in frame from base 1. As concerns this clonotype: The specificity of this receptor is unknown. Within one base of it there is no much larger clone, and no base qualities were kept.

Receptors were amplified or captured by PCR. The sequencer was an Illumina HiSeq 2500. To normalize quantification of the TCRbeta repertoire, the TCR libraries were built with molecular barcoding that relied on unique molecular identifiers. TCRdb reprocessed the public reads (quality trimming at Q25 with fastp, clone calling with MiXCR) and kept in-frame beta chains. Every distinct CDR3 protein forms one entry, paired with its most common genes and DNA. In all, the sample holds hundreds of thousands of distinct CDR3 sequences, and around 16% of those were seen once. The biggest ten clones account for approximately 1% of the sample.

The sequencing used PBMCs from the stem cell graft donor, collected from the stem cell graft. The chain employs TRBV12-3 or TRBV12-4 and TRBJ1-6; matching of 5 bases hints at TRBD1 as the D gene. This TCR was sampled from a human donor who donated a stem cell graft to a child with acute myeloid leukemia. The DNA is TGTGCCAGCACCGCGGGACGGGACTATTCACCCCTCCACTTT. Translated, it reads CASTAGRDYSPLHF.